This T cell receptor (beta chain) was recovered during a study of PD-1 blockade in classical Hodgkin lymphoma. Whole-study findings and limits: Complete responders entered with baseline diversity on par with newly diagnosed patients, the results showed.

Trimming cost V 1 base and J 1 base, with 10 bases left between them. This CDR3 spans 16 amino acids. Germline lookup yields CDR1 SGHAT and CDR2 FQNNGV. Sequenced by immunoSEQ multiplex PCR; TCRdb stores in-frame clones only, minus some. The sample contains about 110,000 clones, about nine tenths of which appear only once. All the patients suffered relapse after autologous stem cell transplantation, and brentuximab vedotin exposure differed. Turning to this clone: Its matching antigen is unknown.

The sequence was obtained from a human donor with classical Hodgkin lymphoma. The sample here was peripheral blood mononuclear cells (PBMCs), taken before the second cycle of nivolumab. The gene calls are TRBV11-2 and TRBJ2-2; D gene unclear. The CDR3 bases are TGTGCCAGCAGCTTAGTGGGTGGAAGGAACACCGGGGAGCTGTTTTTT. Its protein product is CASSLVGGRNTGELFF. Looking up the rest from reference TRBV11-2 and TRBJ2-2 gives the full variable domain: EAGVAQSPRYKIIEKRQSVAFWCNPISGHATLYWYQQILGQGPKLLIQFQNNGVVDDSQLPKDRFSAERLKGVDSTLKIQPAKLEDSAVYLCASSLVGGRNTGELFFGEGSRLTVL.